The next 2 T cell receptor beta chains were all read from a single sample in a study of T cell responses to AZD1222 COVID-19 vaccine. Only in-frame clones appear in the TCRdb table, and some are missing; sequencing was by immunoSEQ multiplex PCR. The repertoire holds 150,000 to 200,000 clones, with 90% as singletons. The sequencing used peripheral blood, collected 28 days after the second AZD1222 dose. The receptors were sampled from an adult who received the AZD1222 COVID-19 vaccine.

This sequence joins TRBV2 and TRBJ1-2, with 7 bases lining up with TRBD1. The CDR3 runs 13 residues. Germline CDR1 and CDR2: SNHLY and FYNNEI. V lost 6 bases to trimming and J lost 2 bases; unmatched junction nucleotides: 3. The CDR3 loop reads CASRDRNNYGYTF. The CDR3 nucleotides read TGTGCCAGCAGGGACAGGAACAACTATGGCTACACCTTC. Full variable domain (missing parts from reference TRBV2 and TRBJ1-2): EPEVTQTPSHQVTQMGQEVILRCVPISNHLYFYWYRQILGQKVEFLVSFYNNEISEKSEIFDDQFSVERPDGSNFTLKIRSTKLEDSAMYFCASRDRNNYGYTFGSGTRLTVV.

The chain couples TRBV18 to TRBJ2-7; D could derive from TRBD1 or TRBD2 (6 bases each). CDR3 size: 16 residues. The germline V and J ends were trimmed by 3 bases and 3 bases, with 18 bases remaining between them. Germline V gene data show CDR1 as KGHSH and CDR2 as LQKENI. The CDR3 protein is CASSPTGALSFYEQYF. The CDR3 DNA is TGTGCCAGCTCACCGACGGGGGCGCTGTCATTCTACGAGCAGTACTTC.